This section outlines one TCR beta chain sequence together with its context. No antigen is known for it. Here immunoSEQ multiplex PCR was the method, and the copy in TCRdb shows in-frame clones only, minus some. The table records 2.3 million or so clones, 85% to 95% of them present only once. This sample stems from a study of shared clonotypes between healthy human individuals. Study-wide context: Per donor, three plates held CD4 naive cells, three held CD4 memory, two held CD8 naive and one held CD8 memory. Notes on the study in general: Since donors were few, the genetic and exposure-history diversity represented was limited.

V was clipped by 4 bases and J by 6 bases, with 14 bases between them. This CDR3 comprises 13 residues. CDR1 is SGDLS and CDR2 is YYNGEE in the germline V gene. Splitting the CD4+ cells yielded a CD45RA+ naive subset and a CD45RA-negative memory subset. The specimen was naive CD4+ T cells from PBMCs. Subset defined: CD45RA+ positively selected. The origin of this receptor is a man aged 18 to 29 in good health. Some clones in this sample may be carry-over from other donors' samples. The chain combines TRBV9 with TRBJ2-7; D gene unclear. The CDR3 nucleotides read TGTGCCAGCAGCCCCGAGATTCTGGGCGAGCAGTACTTC. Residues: CASSPEILGEQYF.